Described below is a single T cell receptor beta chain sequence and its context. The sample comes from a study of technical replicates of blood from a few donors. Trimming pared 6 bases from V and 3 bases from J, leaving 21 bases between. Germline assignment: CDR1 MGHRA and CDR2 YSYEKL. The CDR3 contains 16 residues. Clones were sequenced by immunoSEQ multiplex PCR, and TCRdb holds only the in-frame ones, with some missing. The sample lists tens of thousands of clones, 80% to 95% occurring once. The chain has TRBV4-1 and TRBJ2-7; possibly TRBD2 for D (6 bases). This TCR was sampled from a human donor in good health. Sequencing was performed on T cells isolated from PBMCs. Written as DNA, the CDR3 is TGCGCCAGCAGAGGAAGAAGGAGGGAGGCGGACTACGAGCAGTACTTC. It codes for CASRGRRREADYEQYF.